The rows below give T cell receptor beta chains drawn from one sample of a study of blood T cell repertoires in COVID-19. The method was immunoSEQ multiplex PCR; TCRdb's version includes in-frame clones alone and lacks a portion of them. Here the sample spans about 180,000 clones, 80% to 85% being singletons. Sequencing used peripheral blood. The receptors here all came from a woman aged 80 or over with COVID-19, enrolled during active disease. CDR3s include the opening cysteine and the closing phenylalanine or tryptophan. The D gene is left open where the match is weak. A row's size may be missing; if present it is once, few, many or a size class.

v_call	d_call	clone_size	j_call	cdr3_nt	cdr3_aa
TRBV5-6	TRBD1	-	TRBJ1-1	TGTGCCAGCAGCCCGGCAGGGGGTAGGGAATTCTTT	CASSPAGGREFF
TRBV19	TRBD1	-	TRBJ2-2	TGTGCCAGTGACAGGGGGCACGCCGGGGAGCTGTTTTTT	CASDRGHAGELFF
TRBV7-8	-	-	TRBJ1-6	TGTGCCAGCAGCTGGAGGGTTAATTCACCCCTCCACTTT	CASSWRVNSPLHF
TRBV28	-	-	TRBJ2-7	TGTGCCAGCAGATCCCTCAGGGGATCCTCCTACGAGCAGTACTTC	CASRSLRGSSYEQYF
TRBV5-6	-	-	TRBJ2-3	TGTGCCAGCAGCTTGGGTCCGGAGGGGATCGATACGCAGTATTTT	CASSLGPEGIDTQYF
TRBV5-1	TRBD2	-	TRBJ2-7	TGCGCCAGCAGACCCGGGACTAGCGGATACGAGCAGTACTTC	CASRPGTSGYEQYF
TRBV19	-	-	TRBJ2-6	TGTGCCAGTAGTACCTTTAGCTCTGGGGCCAACGTCCTGACTTTC	CASSTFSSGANVLTF
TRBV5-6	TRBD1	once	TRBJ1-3	TGTGCCAGCAGAGGGACAGGGGTGAGAGGAAACACCATATATTTT	CASRGTGVRGNTIYF
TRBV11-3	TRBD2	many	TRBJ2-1	TGTGCCAGCAGCTTAGATCTGGGCGGGAGCTCCTACAATGAGCAGTTCTTC	CASSLDLGGSSYNEQFF
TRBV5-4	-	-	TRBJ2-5	TGTGCCAGCAGCTTGACAGGGAAGGGGGAGACCCAGTACTTC	CASSLTGKGETQYF
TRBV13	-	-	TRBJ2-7	TGTGCCAGCAGCGTTAGCCCGAGCTCCTACGAGCAGTACTTC	CASSVSPSSYEQYF
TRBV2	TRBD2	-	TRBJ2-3	TGTGCCAGCAGTGACCGGGGAGGGACAGATACGCAGTATTTT	CASSDRGGTDTQYF
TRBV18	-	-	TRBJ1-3	TGTGCCAGCTCACCATCCGGGGTCGACACCATATATTTT	CASSPSGVDTIYF
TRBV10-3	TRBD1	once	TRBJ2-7	TGTGCCAGTGGACAGGGCCACTACGAGCAGTACTTC	CASGQGHYEQYF
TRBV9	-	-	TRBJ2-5	TGTGCCAGCAGCAGGGGCCTCTCTTTGTGGACCCAGTACTTC	CASSRGLSLWTQYF
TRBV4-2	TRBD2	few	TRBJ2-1	TGTGCCAGCAGCCAACAAACCGGACTAGCGGGGGGTGGCGAGCAGTTCTTC	CASSQQTGLAGGGEQFF
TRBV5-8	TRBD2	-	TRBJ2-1	TGTGCCAGCAGCAGAGGGACTAGCGGGAGAGATGAGCAGTTCTTC	CASSRGTSGRDEQFF
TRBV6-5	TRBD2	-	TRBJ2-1	TGTGCCAGCAGCGTTAGCGGGAACCCCTACAATGAGCAGTTCTTC	CASSVSGNPYNEQFF
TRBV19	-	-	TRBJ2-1	TGTGCCAGTAGTATAGGACTAGGATTAGGTGAGCAGTTCTTC	CASSIGLGLGEQFF
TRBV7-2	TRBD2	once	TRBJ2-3	TGTGCCAGCAGCTTAGTCCCTAGCGGGAGCACAGATACGCAGTATTTT	CASSLVPSGSTDTQYF
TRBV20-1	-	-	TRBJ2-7	TGCAGTGCTAGTCGAACCGACAGGAGCTCCTACGAGCAGTACTTC	CSASRTDRSSYEQYF
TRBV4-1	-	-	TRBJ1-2	TGCGCCAGCAGCCAAGATCCGGGACAAGCATCCAACTATGGCTACACCTTC	CASSQDPGQASNYGYTF
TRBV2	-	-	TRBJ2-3	TGTGCCAGCAGCGTGCTAGGAATTCACACAGATACGCAGTATTTT	CASSVLGIHTDTQYF
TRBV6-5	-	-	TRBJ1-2	TGTGCCAGCAGTTCGACAGGATTGGGCTACACCTTC	CASSSTGLGYTF
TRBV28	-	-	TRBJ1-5	TGTGCCACGAGTAGCAATCAGCCCCAGCATTTT	CATSSNQPQHF
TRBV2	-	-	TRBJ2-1	TGTGCCAGCAGTGTTCGACTCCTAGAGCTCCCCTACAATGAGCAGTTCTTC	CASSVRLLELPYNEQFF
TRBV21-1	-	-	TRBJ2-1	TGTGCCAGCAGCAAAGTGTCTAGCGGTAAAAACAATGAGCAGTTCTTC	CASSKVSSGKNNEQFF
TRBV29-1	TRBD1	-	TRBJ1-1	TGCAGCGCGGAACAGGGGGCGGGTACTGAAGCTTTCTTT	CSAEQGAGTEAFF
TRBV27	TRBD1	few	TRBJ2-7	TGTGCCAGCAGTCAGACAGGGGGCTACGAGCAGTACTTC	CASSQTGGYEQYF
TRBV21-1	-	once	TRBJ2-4	TGTGCCAGCAGCGAACAGGTTTTAGCCAAAAACATTCAGTACTTC	CASSEQVLAKNIQYF
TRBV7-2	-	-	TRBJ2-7	TGTGCCAGCAGCTTAACACCAGGGGCCGAGCAGTACTTC	CASSLTPGAEQYF
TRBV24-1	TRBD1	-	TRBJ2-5	TGTGCCACCAGTGAGGGGGGGACAGGGGGGATGGAGACCCAGTACTTC	CATSEGGTGGMETQYF
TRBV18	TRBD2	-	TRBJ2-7	TGTGCCAGCTCACCCACGGGACTAGCCTACGAGCAGTACTTC	CASSPTGLAYEQYF
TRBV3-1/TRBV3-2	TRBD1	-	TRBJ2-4	TGTGCCAGCAGCCAAGGGCAGGGGGTTGACATTCAGTACTTC	CASSQGQGVDIQYF
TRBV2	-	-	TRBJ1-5	TGTGCCAGCAGTGATTCCTCAGGGGTCAATCAGCCCCAGCATTTT	CASSDSSGVNQPQHF
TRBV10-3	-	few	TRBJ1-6	TGTGCCACGAGACAGGACCTCAATTCACCCCTCCACTTT	CATRQDLNSPLHF
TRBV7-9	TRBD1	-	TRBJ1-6	TGTGCCAGCAGCAATCCCGGGACAGGGGAGAGCACCTATAATTCACCCCTCCACTTT	CASSNPGTGESTYNSPLHF
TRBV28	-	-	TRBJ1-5	TGTGCCAGCAGCCCAGACAGGTATAGCAATCAGCCCCAGCATTTT	CASSPDRYSNQPQHF
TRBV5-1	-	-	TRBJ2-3	TGCGCCAGCAGCTTGCGGGGTTCGGGCACAGATACGCAGTATTTT	CASSLRGSGTDTQYF
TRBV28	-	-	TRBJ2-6	TGTGCCAGCAGCTCCATCGAGAGCTCTGGGGCCAACGTCCTGACTTTC	CASSSIESSGANVLTF
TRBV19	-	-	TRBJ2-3	TGTGCCAGTAGTATGGAAGGGACAAACCCCACAGATACGCAGTATTTT	CASSMEGTNPTDTQYF
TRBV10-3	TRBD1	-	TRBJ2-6	TGTGCCATCAGGCGCCAGGGGGTAGGAAACGTCCTGACTTTC	CAIRRQGVGNVLTF
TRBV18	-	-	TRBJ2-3	TGTGCCAGCTCACCGACAGCTAGCACAGATACGCAGTATTTT	CASSPTASTDTQYF
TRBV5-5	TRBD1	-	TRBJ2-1	TGTGCCAGCAGCCCTCCGGGACAGTCCTACAATGAGCAGTTCTTC	CASSPPGQSYNEQFF
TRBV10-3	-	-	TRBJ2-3	TGTGCCATCCGCACTACTAGCACAGATACGCAGTATTTT	CAIRTTSTDTQYF
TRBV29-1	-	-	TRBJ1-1	TGCAGCGTCGCTCGGGGACAGAACACTGAAGCTTTCTTT	CSVARGQNTEAFF
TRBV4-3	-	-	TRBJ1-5	TGCGCCAGCAGCCAAGGAGTTGACAGCCAGCCCCAGCATTTT	CASSQGVDSQPQHF
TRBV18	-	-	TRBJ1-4	TGTGCCAGCTCACCACGGGGAGGTGAAAAACTGTTTTTT	CASSPRGGEKLFF
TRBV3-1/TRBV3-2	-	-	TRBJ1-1	TGTGCCAGCAGCCAAGTTGGTATAGGGGTTCGGAACACTGAAGCTTTCTTT	CASSQVGIGVRNTEAFF
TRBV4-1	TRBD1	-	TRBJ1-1	TGCGCCAGCAGCCAGGGGACAGATGTGTTTCCTGGGGACACTGAAGCTTTCTTT	CASSQGTDVFPGDTEAFF
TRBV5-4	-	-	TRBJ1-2	TGTGCCAGCAGCTCCGGTCCAGGGGCTGACGGCTACACCTTC	CASSSGPGADGYTF